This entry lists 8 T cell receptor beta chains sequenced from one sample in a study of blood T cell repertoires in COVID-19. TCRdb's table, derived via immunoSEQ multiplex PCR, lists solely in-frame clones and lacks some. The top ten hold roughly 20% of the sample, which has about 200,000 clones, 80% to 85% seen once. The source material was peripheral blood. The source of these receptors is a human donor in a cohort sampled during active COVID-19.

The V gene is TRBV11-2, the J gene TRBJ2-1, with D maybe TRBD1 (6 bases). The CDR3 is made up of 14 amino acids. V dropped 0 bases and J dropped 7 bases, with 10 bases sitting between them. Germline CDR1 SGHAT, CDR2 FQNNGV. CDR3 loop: CASSLDIQGNEQFF. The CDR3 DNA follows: TGTGCCAGCAGCTTAGATATCCAGGGGAATGAGCAGTTCTTC.

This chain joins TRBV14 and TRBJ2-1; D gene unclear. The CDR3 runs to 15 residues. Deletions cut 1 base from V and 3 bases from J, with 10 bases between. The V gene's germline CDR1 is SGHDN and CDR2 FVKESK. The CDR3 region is CASSQGWNSYNEQFF. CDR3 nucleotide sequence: TGTGCCAGCAGCCAAGGATGGAACAGCTACAATGAGCAGTTCTTC.

CDR3 residues: CASSLGGGTGELFF. CDR3 sequence (DNA): TGCGCCAGCAGCTTGGGCGGGGGAACCGGGGAGCTGTTTTTT. V gene TRBV5-1 combines with J gene TRBJ2-2; 7 bases line up with TRBD2. V was pared by 0 bases and J by 5 bases, with 1 base of the junction left unmatched. This CDR3 region has 14 residues. The germline V gene has CDR1 SGHRS and CDR2 YFSETQ.

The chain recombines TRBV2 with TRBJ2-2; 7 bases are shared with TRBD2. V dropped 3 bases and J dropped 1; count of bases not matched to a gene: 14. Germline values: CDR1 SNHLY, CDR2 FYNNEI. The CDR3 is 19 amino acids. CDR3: CASSDMGLAANKNTGELFF. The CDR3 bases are TGTGCCAGCAGTGACATGGGCCTAGCGGCAAACAAGAACACCGGGGAGCTGTTTTTT.

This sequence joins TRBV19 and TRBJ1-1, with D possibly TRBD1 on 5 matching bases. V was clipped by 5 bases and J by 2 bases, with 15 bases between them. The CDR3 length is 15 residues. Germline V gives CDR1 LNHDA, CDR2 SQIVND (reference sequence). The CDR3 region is CASSPRKQENTEAFF. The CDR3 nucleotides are TGTGCCAGTAGTCCCCGGAAACAGGAAAACACTGAAGCTTTCTTT.

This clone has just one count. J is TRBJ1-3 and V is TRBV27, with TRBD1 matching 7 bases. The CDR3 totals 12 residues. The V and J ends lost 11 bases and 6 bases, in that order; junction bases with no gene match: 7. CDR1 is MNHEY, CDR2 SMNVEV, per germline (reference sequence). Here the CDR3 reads CAGGTAVNTIYF. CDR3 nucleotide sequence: TGTGCCGGGGGGACAGCCGTAAACACCATATATTTT.

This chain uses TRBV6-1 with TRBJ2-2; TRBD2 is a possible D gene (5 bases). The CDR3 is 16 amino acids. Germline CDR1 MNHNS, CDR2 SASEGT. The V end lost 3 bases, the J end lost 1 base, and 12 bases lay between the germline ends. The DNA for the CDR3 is TGTGCCAGCAGTGATTCTTCCGGGAAGAACACCGGGGAGCTGTTTTTT. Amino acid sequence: CASSDSSGKNTGELFF.

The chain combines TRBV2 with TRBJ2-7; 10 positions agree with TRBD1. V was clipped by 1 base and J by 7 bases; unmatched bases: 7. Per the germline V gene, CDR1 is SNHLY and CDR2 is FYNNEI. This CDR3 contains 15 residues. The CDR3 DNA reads TGTGCCAGCAGTGAAGGAATGGGACAGGGGTGGGAGCAGTACGTC. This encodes CASSEGMGQGWEQYV.